This T cell receptor beta chain was found in a study of cytomegalovirus exposure and HLA in healthy donors (dated by TCRdb to about 2017). Looking at the study overall: The 650 to 800 repertoires of the first cohort and the 95 to 150 validation repertoires were produced on the same platform, according to a later analysis. The aim of the study was to test whether cataloging public T cell receptors could identify signatures of past pathogen exposure. High-throughput TCR immunosequencing, statistical association of individual TCRs with disease status, and machine learning were combined to predict cytomegalovirus infection status. Besides the first cohort of around 700 subjects, a separate validation cohort made up of roughly 120 different subjects was used. The paper as a whole reports these results and caveats: The study gave a list of 150 to 200 TCR beta chains associated with cytomegalovirus. In a later analysis, TCRs clustered in the first cohort were found to also tend to co-occur in the approximately 120 validation repertoires, with 85% to 95% of cluster scores above 0. Across donors, most TCR sequences were observed very rarely, whereas some public TCRs were present in many individuals. A later analysis lacked HLA typing for the validation cohort, so it scored co-occurrence in that cohort across all 120 or so repertoires. The classifier was reported to diagnose cytomegalovirus status with high specificity and sensitivity in both the original and validation cohorts. A few of the identified cytomegalovirus-associated TCR beta chains were confirmed in vitro to be specific for cytomegalovirus antigens. The authors suggested that the approach could potentially be generalized to other disease states and immunological phenotypes.

Libraries were built with the immunoSEQ multiplex PCR assay. In the authors' own workflow: To diagnose cytomegalovirus status from the catalog of TCR beta chain sequences, a statistical classification framework was built. TCRdb obtained this table from immuneACCESS and retained in-frame rearrangements with V and J assigned. These tables miss some clones; where compared with another copy, unresolved V genes account for less than half of the shortfall, and the remainder is unexplained. V, J and clone size reflect that table, while D and trimming were determined from the DNA. For this sample there are a few hundred thousand clones; approximately 80% appear just once. 11% to 15% of the sample belongs to the ten largest clones. The cysteine opens and the phenylalanine closes a CDR3 of 15 amino acids. CDR3 DNA only is kept here, 45 bases in frame from base 1. The germline V gene (reference sequence) sets CDR1 to SEHNR and CDR2 to FQNEAQ. V is clipped by 1 base and J by 0 bases, and the sequence between their germline boundaries is 9 bases long.

The donors were included in the validation cohort of roughly 130 subjects, a group kept apart from the roughly 670-subject first cohort. Concerning this clone: What this receptor recognizes is not known. Base-call qualities are not available, and no considerably larger clone is one nucleotide away.

The sample consisted of PBMCs. The chain joins TRBV7-9 to TRBJ2-5, with the D gene too uncertain to name. This TCR derives from a woman under 40 in good health and CMV-seropositive. The CDR3 reads as follows: CASSLVNLYQETQYF. The sequenced DNA is TGTGCCAGCAGCTTAGTTAATCTGTACCAAGAGACCCAGTACTTC.